This T cell receptor beta chain originates from a study of tumor and adjacent non-tumor tissue in lung cancer. Study findings and constraints: Tumor tissue had significantly higher TCR diversity than normal lung.

From germline, CDR1 is SGHAT and CDR2 FQNNGV. This CDR3 spans 12 amino acids. Turning to this clonotype: The antigen is undetermined. The CDR3 carries no conserved terminal phenylalanine or tryptophan, so it likely arises from a read error.

The library came from three nested PCR rounds adapted from ARM-PCR protocols. Via MiXCR, TCRdb re-called the multiplex PCR reads, giving one row per CDR3 protein. The top ten clones hold just over 20% of a sample with 75,000 to 90,000 distinct CDR3 sequences, approximately 73% of them seen once. This sample's RNA came from whole unsorted tissue. More than 3 cm separated this lung sample from the edge of the tumor. The J gene is TRBJ2-7, the V gene TRBV11-2; the D gene is possibly TRBD2 (6 bases). The clonotype comes from a woman between 45 and 65 years old with non-small cell lung cancer. Sequences were obtained from distant non-tumor lung tissue. The CDR3 DNA reads as TGTGCCAGCGGCTTAAACAGCGGGGAGCAGTACTCC. Translating gives CASGLNSGEQYS.